The clone carrying this T cell receptor beta chain has a count of ten or more. This entry belongs to a study of patients with pleural tuberculosis. TCRdb ran MiXCR on the reads and lists one entry per CDR3 protein. Among approximately 53,000 distinct CDR3 sequences listed, approximately 7.9% were seen once. Trimming cost V 5 bases and J 8 bases; bases outside gene matches: 11. This CDR3 region has 15 residues. Germline lookup yields CDR1 MNHEY and CDR2 SMNVEV (reference sequence). The gene calls are TRBV27 and TRBJ2-1; 8 nucleotides agree with TRBD1. The receptor's source is a human donor with pleural tuberculosis. Written as DNA, the CDR3 is TGTGCCAGCAGTCTAGGGACAGGCATGCTCCATGAGCAGTTCTTC. Its protein product is CASSLGTGMLHEQFF.